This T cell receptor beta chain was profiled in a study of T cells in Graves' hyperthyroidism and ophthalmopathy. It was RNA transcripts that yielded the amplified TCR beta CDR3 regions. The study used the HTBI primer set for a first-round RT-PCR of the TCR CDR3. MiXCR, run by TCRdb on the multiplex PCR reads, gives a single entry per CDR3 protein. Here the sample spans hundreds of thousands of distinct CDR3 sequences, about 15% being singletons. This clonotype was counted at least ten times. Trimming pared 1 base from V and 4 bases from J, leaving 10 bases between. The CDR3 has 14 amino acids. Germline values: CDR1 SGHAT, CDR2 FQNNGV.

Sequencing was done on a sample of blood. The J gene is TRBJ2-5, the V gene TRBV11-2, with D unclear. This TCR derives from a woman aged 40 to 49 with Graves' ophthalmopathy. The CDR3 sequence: CASSLGLIPETQYF. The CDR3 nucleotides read TGTGCCAGCAGCTTAGGGCTGATCCCAGAGACCCAGTACTTC.